Below, 3 T cell receptor beta chains from the same sample are listed, as sequenced in a study of cytomegalovirus exposure and HLA in healthy donors. PCR was performed using 60 Vbeta and 13 Jbeta primers. The method was immunoSEQ multiplex PCR; TCRdb's version includes in-frame clones alone and lacks a portion of them. Its table lists 45,000 to 55,000 clones. The specimen was PBMCs. Receptor source: a woman aged 50 to 65 in good health and CMV-seropositive.

The J gene is TRBJ1-1, the V gene TRBV5-1, with D possibly TRBD1 on 6 matching bases. The CDR3 runs 16 residues. Trimming stripped 4 bases from V and 1 base from J, with 17 bases between. In germline, CDR1 is SGHRS, CDR2 YFSETQ. DNA of the CDR3: TGCGCCAGCAGCCCGACCCGGGACACCAAGAACACTGAAGCTTTCTTT. Amino acids: CASSPTRDTKNTEAFF. Supplemented by reference TRBV5-1 and TRBJ1-1, the full variable domain reads KAGVTQTPRYLIKTRGQQVTLSCSPISGHRSVSWYQQTPGQGLQFLFEYFSETQRNKGNFPGRFSGRQFSNSRSEMNVSTLELGDSALYLCASSPTRDTKNTEAFFGQGTRLTVV.

The rearrangement joins TRBV5-1 to TRBJ2-7, with a tentative D call TRBD2 (5 bases). The V gene lost 0 bases and the J gene lost 2 bases, with 15 bases spanning the gap. CDR1 is SGHRS, CDR2 YFSETQ, per germline. This CDR3 contains 16 residues. The DNA of the CDR3 is TGCGCCAGCAGCTTGGAATTGAGGGTGGGAACCTACGAGCAGTACTTC. Protein product: CASSLELRVGTYEQYF.

V and J are TRBV10-2 and TRBJ2-7, with 9 bases fitting TRBD1. This CDR3 comprises 13 residues. V lost 8 bases and J lost 2; bases outside the gene matches: 4. Germline CDR1 reads WSHSY; CDR2 reads SAAADI. The DNA of the CDR3 is TGCGCCAGCTCTGACAGGGGGACCTACGAGCAGTACTTC. Translation: CASSDRGTYEQYF.